The 13 T cell receptor beta chains in this list originate from one sample, sequenced in a study of T cell changes during pregnancy in multiple sclerosis. Sequencing was performed with immunoSEQ multiplex PCR; in TCRdb, only in-frame clones are kept and a portion is missing. The data hold roughly 110,000 clones, with about nine tenths observed a single time. The source was peripheral blood, collected after pregnancy. These receptors were taken from a female donor with multiple sclerosis, enrolled in a pregnancy study.

This clone appeared a few times. This sequence joins TRBV1 and TRBJ2-7; the table assigns TRBD2, which was not confirmed against the DNA. TRBV1 corresponds to a pseudogene. This CDR3 is 17 amino acids long. This CDR3 reads CTSSQDRAGRPSYEQYF. CDR3 sequence (DNA): TGCACCAGCAGCCAAGATAGGGCGGGCAGACCCTCCTACGAGCAGTACTTC.

This chain connects TRBV11-3 to TRBJ2-1; the match to TRBD2 covers 12 bases. Germline lookup yields CDR1 SGHNT and CDR2 YENEEA. Trimming at V came to 5 bases and at J to 9 bases, leaving 11 bases not matched to a gene. The CDR3 is 16 residues long. For the CDR3, the DNA is TGTGCCAGCAGCCCTAGCGGGAGGGCCTATTTAGGTGAGCAGTTCTTC. Protein sequence: CASSPSGRAYLGEQFF.

V usage is TRBV2 and J usage is TRBJ1-1; D is possibly TRBD1 (6 bases). The germline V gene has CDR1 SNHLY and CDR2 FYNNEI. The CDR3 consists of 15 residues. Deletions cut 6 bases from V and 2 bases from J, with 16 bases between. The CDR3 DNA reads TGTGCCAGCAGATATTTATCAGGGGTTAACACTGAAGCTTTCTTT. It specifies CASRYLSGVNTEAFF.

The rearrangement uses TRBV2 and TRBJ1-2; weak D call: TRBD1 (5 bases). Germline V CDR1 and CDR2: SNHLY, FYNNEI. The CDR3 consists of 12 residues. Trimming cost V 8 bases and J 4 bases, with 11 bases left between them. This CDR3 reads CASWIGVYGYTF. The DNA for the CDR3 is TGTGCCAGCTGGATAGGGGTCTATGGCTACACCTTC.

The gene calls are TRBV2 and TRBJ1-2; 11 positions match TRBD1. Per the germline V gene, CDR1 is SNHLY and CDR2 is FYNNEI. The junction had 13 bases not matched to a gene; V was cut back by 3 bases and J by 7 bases. This CDR3 has 17 residues. The chain's CDR3 is CASSEMRVWTGGSGYTF. The DNA of the CDR3 is TGTGCCAGCAGTGAGATGCGCGTGTGGACAGGGGGCTCTGGCTACACCTTC.

The V and J genes are TRBV19 and TRBJ1-5, with D possibly matching TRBD1 (5 bases). The V gene lost 1 base and the J gene lost 8 bases, with 9 bases spanning the gap. The V gene's germline CDR1 is LNHDA and CDR2 SQIVND (reference sequence). CDR3 size: 13 residues. This CDR3 is CASSIAPGEPQHF. In DNA, the CDR3 is TGTGCCAGTAGTATAGCCCCGGGGGAGCCCCAGCATTTT.

A word on this clone: The same CDR3 is also encoded by other DNA sequences in this sample. This rearrangement joins TRBV7-2 to TRBJ2-1; weak D call: TRBD2 (6 bases). The CDR3 extends over 15 amino acids. Trimming removed 1 base at V and 0 bases at J, with 7 bases between. Germline V gene sequence: CDR1 SGHTA, CDR2 FQGNSA. CDR3 nucleotide sequence: TGTGCCAGCAGCTTAGACGGGGGCTCCTACAATGAGCAGTTCTTC. It yields the protein CASSLDGGSYNEQFF.

The rearrangement joins TRBV6-5 to TRBJ2-7; 7 bases fit TRBD2. V shed 8 bases, J shed 4 bases, and the junction held 11 bases outside the gene matches. The V gene's germline CDR1 is MNHEY and CDR2 SVGAGI. The CDR3 has 14 amino acids. In DNA form, the CDR3 reads TGTGCCAGCTCCCAAGCGGGACGGGGGTACGAGCAGTACTTC. This translates into CASSQAGRGYEQYF.

This clone occurred once. The rearrangement links TRBV27 to TRBJ2-1; D possibly corresponds to TRBD2 (6 bases). Per the germline V gene, CDR1 is MNHEY and CDR2 is SMNVEV (reference sequence). The length of the CDR3 is 17 residues. The ends were cut back, 0 bases at V and 8 bases at J, with 20 bases in the middle. As DNA, the CDR3 is TGTGCCAGCAGTTTATCGCCGGGACTCCGCCCTGGGGATGAGCAGTTCTTC. Translated, it gives CASSLSPGLRPGDEQFF.

The rearrangement uses TRBV28 and TRBJ1-3; D call uncertain. From germline, CDR1 is MDHEN and CDR2 SYDVKM. The CDR3 loop spans 15 amino acids. V lost 7 bases and J lost 0, with 13 bases in between. DNA for the CDR3: TGTGCCAGCACAAGCCTCCAATTCTCTGGAAACACCATATATTTT. This sequence encodes CASTSLQFSGNTIYF.

CDR3 sequence reads: CAWGRITGVGETQYF. The CDR3 coding sequence is TGTGCCTGGGGTCGGATTACAGGGGTCGGGGAGACCCAGTACTTC. The chain recombines TRBV30 with TRBJ2-5, with 7 bases lining up with TRBD1. Trimming at V came to 5 bases and at J to 5 bases, leaving 14 bases not matched to a gene. Looked up from germline, CDR1 is GTSNPN and CDR2 is SVGIG (reference sequence). The CDR3 is 15 amino acids.

The chain combines TRBV6-6 with TRBJ1-5; the match to TRBD1 covers 7 bases. This CDR3 region has 16 residues. Germline V gene sequence: CDR1 MNHNY, CDR2 SVGAGI (reference sequence). J was trimmed by 0 bases and V by 4 bases; bases with no gene match: 6. The CDR3: CASSSPGQYSNQPQHF. The DNA for the CDR3 is TGTGCCAGCAGTTCTCCGGGACAGTATAGCAATCAGCCCCAGCATTTT.

The chain has TRBV19 and TRBJ1-6; D may be TRBD1 (6 bases). The CDR3 spans 15 residues. Germline CDR1 and CDR2: LNHDA and SQIVND (reference sequence). Trimming left V 5 bases short and J 1 base short, with 9 bases between. In nucleotides, the CDR3 is TGTGCCAGTAGTTCAAGGGGGTCCTATAATTCACCCCTCCACTTT. Translation: CASSSRGSYNSPLHF.